This T cell receptor (beta chain) was retrieved from a study of monozygotic twins with inflammatory bowel disease. Using the 5' RACE reads, TCRdb records one entry per CDR3 protein without DNA. The specimen's table records about 130,000 distinct CDR3 sequences. Germline CDR1 and CDR2: SGHTA and FQGTGA. The CDR3 consists of 13 residues. The sequencing sample was made of blood. The chain links TRBV7-3 to TRBJ2-7; TCRdb indicates TRBD1, and absent DNA this call remains unverified. This receptor was identified in a human donor with ulcerative colitis or Crohn's disease, or a healthy co-twin of an affected twin (not recorded which). The CDR3 spells CASSFNPGYEQYF.